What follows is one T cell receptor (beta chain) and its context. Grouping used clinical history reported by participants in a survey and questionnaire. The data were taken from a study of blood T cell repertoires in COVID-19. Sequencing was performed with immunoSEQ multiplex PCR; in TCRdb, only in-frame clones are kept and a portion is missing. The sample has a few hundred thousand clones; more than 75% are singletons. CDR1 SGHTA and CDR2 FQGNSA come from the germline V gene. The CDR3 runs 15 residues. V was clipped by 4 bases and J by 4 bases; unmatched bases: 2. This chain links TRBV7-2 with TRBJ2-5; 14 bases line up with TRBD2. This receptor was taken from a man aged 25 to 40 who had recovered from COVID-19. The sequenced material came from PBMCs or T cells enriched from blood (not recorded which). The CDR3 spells CASSSTSGGGETQYF. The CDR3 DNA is TGTGCCAGCAGCTCGACTAGCGGGGGGGGAGAGACCCAGTACTTC.